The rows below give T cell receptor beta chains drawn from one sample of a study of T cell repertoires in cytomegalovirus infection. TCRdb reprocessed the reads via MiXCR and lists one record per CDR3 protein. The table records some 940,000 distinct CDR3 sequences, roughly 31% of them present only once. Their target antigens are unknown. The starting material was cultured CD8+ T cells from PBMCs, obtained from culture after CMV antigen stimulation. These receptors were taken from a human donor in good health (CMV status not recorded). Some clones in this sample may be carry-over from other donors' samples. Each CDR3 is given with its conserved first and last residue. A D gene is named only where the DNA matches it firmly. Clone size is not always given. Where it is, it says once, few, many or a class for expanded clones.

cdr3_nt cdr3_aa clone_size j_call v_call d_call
TGCGCCAGCAGTGATGGTTACAGGGGGCAGGTCGAGCAGTACTTC CASSDGYRGQVEQYF once TRBJ2-7 TRBV10-2 TRBD1
TGTGCCAGCAGCCGGGGACAGCACAATGAGCAGTTCTTC CASSRGQHNEQFF NA TRBJ2-1 TRBV27 TRBD1
TGCGCCAGCAGCCAAGTCTTAGGGAATATGCCCCAGCATTTT CASSQVLGNMPQHF few TRBJ1-5 TRBV4-1 NA
TGCAGCGTTACCGTTGGGGCAGGGAGCGGCAATGAGCAGTTCTTC CSVTVGAGSGNEQFF NA TRBJ2-1 TRBV29-1 NA
TGTGCCAGCATTCGAGGGGATGCGCAGTATTTT CASIRGDAQYF NA TRBJ2-3 TRBV2 NA
TGTGCCAGCAGCGTAGCCCCCCCGGGGGACAGAAATCTTTACAATGAGCAGTTCTTC CASSVAPPGDRNLYNEQFF many TRBJ2-1 TRBV7-3 NA
TGTGCCAGCAGCTTAATCGGGCTAAATGGGGATGAAAAACTGTTTTTT CASSLIGLNGDEKLFF many TRBJ1-4 TRBV7-9 NA
TGTGCCAGCAAGGGCGGGGGGGTCTTCAGTGATACGCAGTATTTT CASKGGGVFSDTQYF NA TRBJ2-3 TRBV27 TRBD2
TGCGCCAGCAGCCAGGGGAGGACTGTTGAAGCTTTCTTT CASSQGRTVEAFF few TRBJ1-1 TRBV4-1 NA
TGTGCCAGCAGTTACCGTTCAGGGCTAGATACGCAGTATTTT CASSYRSGLDTQYF NA TRBJ2-3 TRBV6-6 NA
TGTGCCAGCAGCGGGGGACGAAAGTATTTT CASSGGRKYF NA TRBJ2-3 TRBV7-9 NA
TGCGCCAGCAGCCAAGATCGACAGGGGGCGCGGGGCTACACCTTC CASSQDRQGARGYTF NA TRBJ1-2 TRBV4-3 TRBD1
TGTGCCAGTAGTATAGACGACAGCCGGAGAGCCAAAAACATTCAGTACTTC CASSIDDSRRAKNIQYF many TRBJ2-4 TRBV19 NA
TGTGCCAGCAGTTACTGGCGGTCCGGAAGCTCCTACAATGAGCAGTTCTTC CASSYWRSGSSYNEQFF NA TRBJ2-1 TRBV6-6 NA
TGTGCCAGCAGTTACTCGGACAGGGGAAATAATGAGCAGTTCTTC CASSYSDRGNNEQFF few TRBJ2-1 TRBV6-5 TRBD1
TGCGCCAGCAGCCAACCACAGGGACAGCCCCAGCATTTT CASSQPQGQPQHF few TRBJ1-5 TRBV4-1 NA
TGTGCCAGCAGGCGAGTAGGTAGGCCTGAAGCTTTCTTT CASRRVGRPEAFF many TRBJ1-1 TRBV7-2 NA
TGTGCCAGCAGTTTAGGACGTCCTAGCGGGGGGGGCAATGAGCAGTTCTTC CASSLGRPSGGGNEQFF many TRBJ2-1 TRBV12-3/TRBV12-4 TRBD2
TGTGCCAGCAGCCACGACCTGTTAGGGGCCGAGCAGTACTTC CASSHDLLGAEQYF few TRBJ2-7 TRBV14 NA
TGTGCCAGCACCTGGGGAACAGGGGGAACTGAAGCTTTCTTT CASTWGTGGTEAFF few TRBJ1-1 TRBV6-2/TRBV6-3 TRBD1
TGTGCCAGCAGCTTATCCTTGGGGGCGCGCGTCGCTTTCTTT CASSLSLGARVAFF NA TRBJ1-1 TRBV7-9 NA
TGTGCCAGCAGCCCCCCCGGGAGGGGAGCCACAGATACGCAGTATTTT CASSPPGRGATDTQYF few TRBJ2-3 TRBV7-9 TRBD2
TGTGCCAGCAGTGGGGATCAGCCCCAGCATTTT CASSGDQPQHF NA TRBJ1-5 TRBV28 NA
TGCGCCAGCAGCCAAGCGGGGAAACTGTTTTTT CASSQAGKLFF once TRBJ1-4 TRBV4-1 NA
TGTGCCAGCAGCTCCCCTAACTACCCGGGACTAAAGCAGTACTTC CASSSPNYPGLKQYF many TRBJ2-7 TRBV7-9 TRBD2
TGTGCCAGTAGTATCTTCGGAGTAAGCTACGAGCAGTACTTC CASSIFGVSYEQYF NA TRBJ2-7 TRBV19 NA
TGTGCCACCAGCGGATCGGACAGGGAGGCCCTTACCAGCACAGATACGCAGTATTTT CATSGSDREALTSTDTQYF NA TRBJ2-3 TRBV15 TRBD1
TGTGCCAGCAGTATATTCGGGAACCTGGACAGTCAGAGGACCGGGGAGCTGTTTTTT CASSIFGNLDSQRTGELFF NA TRBJ2-2 TRBV27 NA
TGTGCCAGCAGTTACGCCGAGACAGGGAGTACTGAAGCTTTCTTT CASSYAETGSTEAFF few TRBJ1-1 TRBV6-2/TRBV6-3 TRBD1
TGCAGCGTAGGGGGGATGGTCGGGGAGCTGTTTTTT CSVGGMVGELFF NA TRBJ2-2 TRBV29-1 NA
TGTGCCAGCAGCTCCCCTAGCGGGGAATTCGGCAAGACCCAGTACTTC CASSSPSGEFGKTQYF few TRBJ2-5 TRBV13 TRBD2
TGTGCCACCAGCAGAGATTGGCGGGGGGTCACAGATACGCAGTATTTT CATSRDWRGVTDTQYF NA TRBJ2-3 TRBV15 TRBD2
TGTGCCAGCAGCTCCTCCGGGACCACGTCAGATACGCAGTATTTT CASSSSGTTSDTQYF few TRBJ2-3 TRBV7-3 NA
TGTGCCAGCAGTTTATTTCCGTTGCAGCCCCAGCATTTT CASSLFPLQPQHF NA TRBJ1-5 TRBV27 NA
TGCAGCGTTGAAGGGGAAGCGGACACTGAAGCTTTCTTT CSVEGEADTEAFF few TRBJ1-1 TRBV29-1 NA
TGTGCCAGCAGCCCCCGGGGGGGCGTAAGCTTC CASSPRGGVSF few TRBJ1-2 TRBV7-9 NA
TGTGCCAGCAGCTTAGAGCTGTATAGCAATCAGCCCCAGCATTTT CASSLELYSNQPQHF many TRBJ1-5 TRBV7-2 NA
TGCGCCAGCAGCCAAAGACCTAGCGGGGGGGCGGTAATAGATACGCAGTATTTT CASSQRPSGGAVIDTQYF few TRBJ2-3 TRBV4-1 TRBD2
TGTGCCATCAGTGAGAGGAATACCGGGACAGGGGGCACTGAAGCTTTCTTT CAISERNTGTGGTEAFF NA TRBJ1-1 TRBV10-3 TRBD1
TGCAGCGCCCCGACAGGGGGCGTTGGCTACACCTTC CSAPTGGVGYTF NA TRBJ1-2 TRBV29-1 TRBD1
TGTGCCAGCACTCCGGGACAGGGAGACTATGGCTACACCTTC CASTPGQGDYGYTF NA TRBJ1-2 TRBV12-3/TRBV12-4 TRBD1
TGTGCCAGCAGCCGTTCCAGCGATCAGCCCCAGCATTTT CASSRSSDQPQHF NA TRBJ1-5 TRBV2 NA
TGTGCCAGCAGTTTTATCATCTCGGGGGGCTGGGACACTGAAGCTTTCTTT CASSFIISGGWDTEAFF many TRBJ1-1 TRBV12-3/TRBV12-4 NA
TGTGCCATCAGTGAGTCGGGGGGCTTGGAAAAACTGTTTTTT CAISESGGLEKLFF few TRBJ1-4 TRBV10-3 NA
TGTGCCAGCAGCCCCCCGACAGCTTACAATGAGCAGTTCTTC CASSPPTAYNEQFF many TRBJ2-1 TRBV7-6 NA
TGTGCCAGCAGCTTTAAAGGGGCCCCGGACGAGCAGTACTTC CASSFKGAPDEQYF NA TRBJ2-7 TRBV7-8 NA
TGTGCCAGCAGTGGCAGGGGGACGAACACTGAAGCTTTCTTT CASSGRGTNTEAFF NA TRBJ1-1 TRBV6-1 TRBD1
TGTGCCAGCAGTTACTCGTTTCAAGGCGATGGCTACACCTTC CASSYSFQGDGYTF few TRBJ1-2 TRBV6-5 NA
TGTGCCAGCAGTTACTCAGGTATCCCCACTGAAGCTTTCTTT CASSYSGIPTEAFF NA TRBJ1-1 TRBV6-8 NA
TGTGCCAGCAGCTTAGGTCCGGGACAGGGGTACGAGCAGTACTTC CASSLGPGQGYEQYF many TRBJ2-7 TRBV7-6 TRBD1